These 18 T cell receptor beta chains share one sample of origin, sequenced in a study of CD8 T cells in Susac syndrome. Reverse transcription used roughly 0.45 to 1 ug RNA and random hexamers. From the immunoSEQ multiplex PCR reads, TCRdb called clonotypes with MiXCR, one entry per CDR3 protein. The table shows 69,000 or so distinct CDR3 sequences, with about 94% occurring only once. The sequenced sample consisted of CD8+ T cells from PBMCs. Receptors were obtained from a human donor with multiple sclerosis.

V and J are TRBV24-1 and TRBJ2-3; D unclear. Germline V gene sequence: CDR1 KGHDR, CDR2 SFDVKD. The CDR3 consists of 13 residues. Trimming cost V 5 bases and J 6 bases, with 11 bases left between them. The CDR3 DNA is TGTGCCACCAGTGCCCCCCAGAGGGATACGCAGTATTTT. Translated, it gives CATSAPQRDTQYF.

The chain joins TRBV29-1 to TRBJ2-7; no definite D call. Germline V CDR1 and CDR2: SQVTM, ANQGSEA. The CDR3 has 11 amino acids. V was cut by 3 bases and J by 4 bases, with 7 bases left in between. For the CDR3, the DNA is TGCAGCGTTGAGCATCAATACGAGCAGTACTTC. Translated: CSVEHQYEQYF.

The CDR3 bases are TGTGCCAGCAGTTTAATAGGGGACACTGAAGCTTTCTTT. The encoded protein is CASSLIGDTEAFF. The chain recombines TRBV12-3 or TRBV12-4 with TRBJ1-1, with a possible D match to TRBD1 (5 bases). Deletions cut 2 bases from V and 3 bases from J, with 7 bases between. CDR3 size: 13 residues.

The CDR3 nucleotides are TGCAGTGCTAGAGACGGACTGGCCTCTAGCTCCTACGAGCAGTACTTC. Amino acid sequence: CSARDGLASSSYEQYF. V usage is TRBV20-1 and J usage is TRBJ2-7; perhaps TRBD2 as D (5 bases). The V gene's germline CDR1 is DFQATT and CDR2 SNEGSKA (reference sequence). Between the trimmed V and J ends, which lost 0 bases and 0 bases, there was a span of 15 bases. The CDR3 contains 16 residues.

The chain combines TRBV7-9 with TRBJ2-7; possible D gene TRBD1, 6 bases. The germline V gene encodes CDR1 SEHNR and CDR2 FQNEAQ (reference sequence). The CDR3 loop spans 14 amino acids. Trimming shortened V by 4 bases and J by 3 bases, and 13 bases separated the two germline ends. The CDR3 region is CASSSGHSNYEQYF. In nucleotides, the CDR3 is TGTGCCAGCAGCTCGGGACACTCTAACTACGAGCAGTACTTC.

The CDR3 region is CASSLAPSGYTGELFF. In DNA form, the CDR3 reads TGTGCCAGCAGCTTGGCGCCTAGCGGGTACACCGGGGAGCTGTTTTTT. V usage is TRBV5-4 and J usage is TRBJ2-2; 8 nucleotides line up with TRBD2. J gave up 3 bases and V 0 bases, and 4 bases lay outside the gene matches. The germline CDR1 and CDR2 sequences are SGHNT and YYREEE (reference sequence). The CDR3 has 16 residues.

V and J are TRBV4-3 and TRBJ1-5; TRBD1 is a possible D gene (5 bases). The ends were cut back, 0 bases at V and 3 bases at J, with 9 bases in the middle. Germline V gene data show CDR1 as LGHNA and CDR2 as YSLEER. The CDR3 sequence is 15 residues long. DNA for the CDR3: TGCGCCAGCAGCCAAGACTGGGGGGACAATCAGCCCCAGCATTTT. It yields the protein CASSQDWGDNQPQHF.

The chain links TRBV9 to TRBJ2-7; 9 bases align to TRBD2. J gave up 2 bases and V 3 bases, and 6 bases lay outside the gene matches. Germline-derived CDR1 and CDR2 are SGDLS and YYNGEE. The CDR3 consists of 15 residues. CDR3 sequence (DNA): TGTGCCAGCAGCGCCGGGACTAGCTCTACCTACGAGCAGTACTTC. It yields the protein CASSAGTSSTYEQYF.

The rearrangement links TRBV6-1 to TRBJ1-2, with a possible D match to TRBD1 (5 bases). V lost 6 bases to trimming and J lost 2 bases, with 25 bases between them. The CDR3 runs 18 residues. Germline lookup yields CDR1 MNHNS and CDR2 SASEGT. This chain's CDR3 is CASRPLGEQVHPNYGYTF. The DNA for the CDR3 is TGTGCCAGCAGGCCCTTGGGTGAACAGGTCCACCCAAACTATGGCTACACCTTC.

The chain links TRBV30 to TRBJ2-3; maybe TRBD2 (5 bases). Trimming took 8 bases from V and 4 from J, leaving 19 bases between them. This CDR3 region has 14 residues. Germline assignment: CDR1 GTSNPN and CDR2 SVGIG (reference sequence). This CDR3 is CASYGGTRPDTQYF. The CDR3 DNA follows: TGTGCCAGCTACGGCGGAACTAGACCAGATACGCAGTATTTT.

The chain links TRBV28 to TRBJ1-5, with D hard to call. V was shortened by 4 bases and J by 8 bases, with 15 bases between the two germline ends. The CDR3 covers 14 residues. Germline V CDR1 and CDR2: MDHEN, SYDVKM. The CDR3 DNA reads as TGTGCCAGCAGTTCCTTGGACGGGATTGAGCCCCAGCATTTT. Its protein is CASSSLDGIEPQHF.

This clonotype was picked up one time. The CDR3 region has the DNA TGCAGTGCAAAAAGGACTAGCGGGGACTCCTACGAGCAGTACTTC. Protein sequence: CSAKRTSGDSYEQYF. V gene TRBV20-1 combines with J gene TRBJ2-7; TRBD2 matches at 12 bases. In germline, CDR1 is DFQATT, CDR2 SNEGSKA (reference sequence). CDR3 size: 15 residues. The junction had 6 bases not matched to a gene; V was cut back by 6 bases and J by 0 bases.

The chain recombines TRBV27 with TRBJ1-6; a possible D gene is TRBD1 (6 bases). Germline V lookup: CDR1 MNHEY, CDR2 SMNVEV (reference sequence). The CDR3 length is 15 residues. Trimming pared 5 bases from V and 9 bases from J, leaving 17 bases between. The CDR3 nucleotides read TGTGCCAGCAGTCCCGACCCAGGGGAGGGTTCACCCCTCCACTTT. As protein: CASSPDPGEGSPLHF.

The rearrangement joins TRBV27 to TRBJ2-7, with 9 bases lining up with TRBD2. The CDR3 has 14 amino acids. J lost 5 bases, V lost 7 bases, and 9 bases had no gene match. From germline, CDR1 is MNHEY and CDR2 SMNVEV (reference sequence). DNA for the CDR3: TGTGCCAGCACCTCCGCTAGCGGGATCCACGAGCAGTACTTC. Translation: CASTSASGIHEQYF.

The V call is TRBV24-1, the J call TRBJ2-3, with D unclear. The CDR3 totals 11 residues. V gave up 7 bases and J gave up 9 bases, with 10 bases separating them. Per germline, CDR1 KGHDR and CDR2 SFDVKD. CDR3: CATRNMDTQYF. In DNA form, the CDR3 reads TGTGCCACCAGGAACATGGACACGCAGTATTTT.

The gene calls are TRBV15 and TRBJ2-3, with D perhaps assigned TRBD1 or TRBD2 (6 bases each). CDR3 length: 16 residues. Germline loops: CDR1 LNHNV, CDR2 YYDKDF (reference sequence). The V end lost 0 bases, the J end lost 2 bases, and 12 bases lay between the germline ends. CDR3 bases: TGTGCCACCAGCAGAGATTTAGGGGGGCCCACAGATACGCAGTATTTT. Translated: CATSRDLGGPTDTQYF.

This clonotype appeared a single time. The genes are TRBV5-4 and TRBJ1-6; no firm D call. The CDR3 consists of 16 residues. The germline V gene encodes CDR1 SGHNT and CDR2 YYREEE (reference sequence). V was shortened by 0 bases and J by 1 base, with 8 bases between the two germline ends. CDR3 residues: CASSLVSGSYNSPLHF. The CDR3 DNA reads TGTGCCAGCAGCTTGGTTAGCGGGTCCTATAATTCACCCCTCCACTTT.

The chain combines TRBV2 with TRBJ1-1; D not resolved. Germline V CDR1 and CDR2: SNHLY, FYNNEI. This CDR3 has 13 residues. Trimming took off 10 bases at V and 3 bases at J, with 15 bases between the two ends. CDR3 DNA: TGTGCCAACCTAAAGGGAGGAGACACTGAAGCTTTCTTT. Protein product: CANLKGGDTEAFF.